Described below is a single T cell receptor beta chain sequence and its context. Its target antigen remains unknown. Per-base qualities were not stored, and no clone one base away is much larger. Reading the label with the study, this specimen's time point is: pre-transplant. Unstimulated PBMCs, after thawing, were stained for CD3, CD4 and CD8 and then FACS-sorted into CD3+CD4+ and CD3+CD8+ populations. All 8 studied subjects were randomized to immunosuppression withdrawal. Genomic DNA was isolated with the Qiagen DNeasy Blood and Tissue Kit. Using immunoSEQ, frozen genomic DNA was subjected to high-throughput TCRbeta CDR3 sequencing, a process that included PCR amplification, mapping, bias correction and internal controls. The study's processing was this. Productive rearrangements were kept, and unique TCRbeta sequences were defined by CDR3 nucleotide sequence plus V and J gene. Donor-reactive sequences required at least 5-fold expansion in CFSE-low cells versus unstimulated pre-transplant cells and at least 0.01% frequency. Minimum frequency thresholds were set for each subject on the basis of the unstimulated sample with the lowest template count, so that a detection power of at least 90% was ensured. Repertoire turnover was measured by Jensen-Shannon divergence between the top 1000 TCRbeta sequences post- and pre-transplant. Two-sided Fisher's exact tests were used to test for changes in the detection of donor-reactive sequences. The table was pulled from immuneACCESS by TCRdb, which kept in-frame rearrangements only. Such tables lose some clones; where checked, under half of the loss comes from unresolved V genes, and the rest has no known cause. V and J calls and clone size follow that table, whereas D and trimming were derived from the DNA. This sample lists tens of thousands of clones; under 95% were detected once. The ten largest account for roughly 2.5% of the sample.

The source of the sample is a study of T cell clones after liver transplantation (dated by TCRdb to about 2019). About the study as a whole: Samples were obtained from ITN030ST, a randomized trial in which withdrawal of immunosuppression was attempted within 2 years of liver transplantation. After a pre-transplant mixed lymphocyte reaction, TCRbeta sequencing was used to pinpoint donor-reactive T cell clones, which were subsequently tracked in post-transplant blood. Third party-reactive TCRbeta sequences from pre-transplant MLRs were also identified as an antigen-independent comparator for donor-reactive sequences. Three of the eight recipients were HCV-positive; the others were transplanted for non-autoimmune, non-viral indications. The subjects received no induction therapy and were kept on standard immunosuppression until randomization at 12-24 months post-transplant. Tolerance was defined as complete withdrawal of immunosuppression for at least one year without a rise in liver enzymes beyond twice the upper limit of normal. Blood samples were taken pre-transplant, pre-randomization before withdrawal, and post-randomization after full withdrawal or failed withdrawal. The studied cohort comprised 8 liver transplant recipients, 3 classified as tolerant and 5 as non-tolerant.

What the authors observed across the whole study: Donor-reactive sequences declined more than third party-reactive ones, suggesting partial antigen-specific deletion unrelated to withdrawal success. When repertoire turnover was accounted for, significantly reduced detection of donor-reactive sequences was found in 7 of 8 subjects for CD4 and in 8 of 8 subjects for CD8. Since no allograft tissue specimens were available, donor-reactive T cells may have migrated into the graft instead of being deleted. Low numbers of available donor cells limited the measurable donor-reactive repertoire in a couple of subjects. Conclusions were preliminary, limited by small, heterogeneous patient numbers and non-standardized post-transplant time points. Circulating donor-reactive CD4 TCRbeta sequences fell significantly post-transplant in most of the 8 subjects, irrespective of tolerance or HCV status.

Per the germline V gene (reference sequence), LNHDA is the CDR1 and SQIVND is the CDR2. After removal of 7 bases from V and 0 bases from J, the junction retains 11 bases not matched to a gene. Taken from cysteine to phenylalanine, the CDR3 has 16 residues. Of all the DNA, just the CDR3 is kept, 48 bases in frame from base 1. This clonotype was obtained from a human donor who received a liver transplant. The sequences come from CD4+ T cells from blood, collected before liver transplant. Recombination linked TRBV19 to TRBJ2-5, and 7 junction bases match TRBD2. This receptor has the CDR3 CASTDRGEGYQETQYF. The DNA sequence is as follows: TGTGCCAGTACTGATAGAGGGGAGGGGTACCAAGAGACCCAGTACTTC. With all but the CDR3 taken from the reference TRBV19 and TRBJ2-5 genes, the full variable domain is: DGGITQSPKYLFRKEGQNVTLSCEQNLNHDAMYWYRQDPGQGLRLIYYSQIVNDFQKGDIAEGYSVSREKKESFPLTVTSAQKNPTAFYLCASTDRGEGYQETQYFGPGTRLLVL.